This T cell receptor (beta chain) was sequenced during a study of molecular identifiers for immune sequencing clone quantification. Overall study context: Four portions were sequenced after RNA from roughly 18,000 or 92,000 naive CD8 cells was split five ways in replicates.

Previously published methods and listed TCR primers were used for the bulk TCR libraries. From the PCR reads, TCRdb called clonotypes with MiXCR, one entry per CDR3 protein. The table shows 97,000 or so distinct CDR3 sequences, with 24% occurring only once. This clonotype was seen more than once but under ten times. In germline, CDR1 is SEHNR, CDR2 FQNEAQ (reference sequence). This CDR3 contains 10 residues. Trimming stripped 8 bases from V and 8 bases from J, with 9 bases between. Input for naive CD8 libraries was about 18,000 to 1,100,000 sorted cells; the RNA fraction used was 10%, 30% or 50%. The clonotype was recovered from a human donor in good health. Some libraries in this study had Jurkat cell RNA spiked in. The rearrangement uses TRBV7-9 and TRBJ1-1; D perhaps matches TRBD1 (5 bases). Sequencing was done on a sample of naive CD8+ T cells from blood, with Jurkat cell RNA spiked in. As for subset: FACS-sorted CD8+CD4-CCR7+CD45RA+ naive T cells. The CDR3, as DNA: TGTGCCAGCGGGGGGGAAGAAGCTTTCTTT. It is translated as CASGGEEAFF.